This T cell receptor (beta chain) is drawn from a study of T cell repertoires in cytomegalovirus infection. Study-level information: Indications came from public TCR beta signatures; they pointed to CMV infection and to a matching HLA type. Findings and caveats of the study: Identification of carriers of CMV plus the relevant HLA was achieved through cumulative public TCR beta family frequency. HLA-C-restricted CMV-specific TCR beta clonotypes were dominant in the ex vivo response.

Points on this clonotype: As yet, its antigen is unknown.

One entry per CDR3 protein results from TCRdb running MiXCR on the reads. The sample includes about 310,000 distinct CDR3 sequences, 17% of them seen just once. The sequencing input was PBMCs. This TCR was sampled from a human donor in good health (CMV status not recorded). Some clones in this sample may be carry-over from other donors' samples.

CDR3 region: CASRFRDRGETDTQYF. The CDR3 coding sequence is TGTGCCAGCAGATTCAGGGACAGGGGTGAGACAGATACGCAGTATTTT. J is TRBJ2-3 and V is TRBV6-1; 10 nucleotides align to TRBD1. From germline, CDR1 is MNHNS and CDR2 SASEGT. The CDR3 has 16 amino acids. Trimming took 6 bases from V and 3 from J; bases not matched to a gene: 9.